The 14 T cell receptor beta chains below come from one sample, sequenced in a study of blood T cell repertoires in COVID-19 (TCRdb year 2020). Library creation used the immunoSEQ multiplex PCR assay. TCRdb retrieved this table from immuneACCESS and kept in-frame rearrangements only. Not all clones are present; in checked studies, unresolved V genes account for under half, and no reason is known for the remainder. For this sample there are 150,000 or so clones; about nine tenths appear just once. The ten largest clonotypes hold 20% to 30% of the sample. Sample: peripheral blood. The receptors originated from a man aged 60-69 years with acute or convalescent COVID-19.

This chain's CDR3 is CASSYGLATGELFF. CDR3 nucleotide sequence: TGTGCCAGCAGCTACGGACTAGCGACCGGGGAGCTGTTTTTT. The V call is TRBV7-6, the J call TRBJ2-2, with 9 positions matching TRBD2. CDR3 size: 14 residues. V shed 4 bases, J shed 5 bases, and the junction held 2 bases outside the gene matches. The germline V gene has CDR1 SGHVS and CDR2 FNYEAQ.

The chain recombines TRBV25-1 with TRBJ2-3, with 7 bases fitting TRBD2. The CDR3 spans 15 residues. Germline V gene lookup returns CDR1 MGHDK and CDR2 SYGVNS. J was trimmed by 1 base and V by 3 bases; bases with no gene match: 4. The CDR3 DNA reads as TGTGCCAGCAGTGATGCGGGAGCAGGCACAGATACGCAGTATTTT. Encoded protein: CASSDAGAGTDTQYF.

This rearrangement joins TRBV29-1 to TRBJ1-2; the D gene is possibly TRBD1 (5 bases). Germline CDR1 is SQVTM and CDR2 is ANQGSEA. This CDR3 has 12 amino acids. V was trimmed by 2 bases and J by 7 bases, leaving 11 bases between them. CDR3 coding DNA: TGCAGCGTTGAAATTACGGGGGGTGGCTACACCTTC. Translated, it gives CSVEITGGGYTF.

The chain's CDR3 is CASSIEGQGASPLHF. In DNA form, the CDR3 reads TGTGCCAGTAGTATAGAGGGACAGGGGGCATCACCCCTCCACTTT. The rearrangement links TRBV19 to TRBJ1-6; 12 positions agree with TRBD1. The CDR3 spans 15 residues. The ends lost 0 bases at V and 10 bases at J; junction bases unmatched: 1. Looked up from germline, CDR1 is LNHDA and CDR2 is SQIVND (reference sequence).

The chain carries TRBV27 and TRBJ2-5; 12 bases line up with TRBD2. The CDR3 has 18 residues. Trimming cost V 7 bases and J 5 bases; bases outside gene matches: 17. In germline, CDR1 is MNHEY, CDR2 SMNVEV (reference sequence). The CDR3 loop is CASTFRAPTSGSQETQYF. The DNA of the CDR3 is TGTGCCAGCACCTTTAGGGCCCCGACTAGCGGGAGCCAGGAGACCCAGTACTTC.

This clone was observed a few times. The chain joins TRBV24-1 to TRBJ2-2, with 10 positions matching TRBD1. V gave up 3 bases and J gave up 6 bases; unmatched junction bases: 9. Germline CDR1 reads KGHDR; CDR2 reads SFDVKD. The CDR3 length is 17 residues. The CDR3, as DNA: TGTGCCACCAGTGATAATGACAGGGGGCTTATACCCGGGGAGCTGTTTTTT. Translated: CATSDNDRGLIPGELFF.

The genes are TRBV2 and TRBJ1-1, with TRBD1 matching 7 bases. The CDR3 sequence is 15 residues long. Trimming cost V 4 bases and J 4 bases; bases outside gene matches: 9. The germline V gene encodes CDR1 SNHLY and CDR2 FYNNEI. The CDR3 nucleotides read TGTGCCAGCAGTGGGGACAGTGCCGGTATCACTGAAGCTTTCTTT. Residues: CASSGDSAGITEAFF.

The chain's CDR3 is CASSYAGTSGQETQYF. The CDR3 DNA reads as TGTGCCAGCAGTTACGCCGGGACTAGCGGTCAAGAGACCCAGTACTTC. The chain has TRBV6-6 and TRBJ2-5; TRBD2 aligns across 11 bases. There are 16 residues in the CDR3. The V and J ends lost 2 bases and 2 bases, in that order; junction bases with no gene match: 4. CDR1 MNHNY and CDR2 SVGAGI come from the germline V gene (reference sequence).

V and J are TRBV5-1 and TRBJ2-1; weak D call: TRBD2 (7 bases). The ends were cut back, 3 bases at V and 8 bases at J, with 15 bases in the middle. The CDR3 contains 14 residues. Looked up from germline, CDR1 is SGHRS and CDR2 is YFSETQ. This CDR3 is CASSWGGGKDEQFF. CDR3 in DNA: TGCGCCAGCAGCTGGGGGGGCGGGAAGGATGAGCAGTTCTTC.

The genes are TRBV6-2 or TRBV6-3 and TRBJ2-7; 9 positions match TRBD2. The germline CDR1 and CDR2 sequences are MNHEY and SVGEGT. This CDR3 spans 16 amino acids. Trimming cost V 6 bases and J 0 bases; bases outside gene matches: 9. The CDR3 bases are TGTGCCAGCAGCTCCGGGACTAGCAAGAGCTCCTACGAGCAGTACTTC. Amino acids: CASSSGTSKSSYEQYF.

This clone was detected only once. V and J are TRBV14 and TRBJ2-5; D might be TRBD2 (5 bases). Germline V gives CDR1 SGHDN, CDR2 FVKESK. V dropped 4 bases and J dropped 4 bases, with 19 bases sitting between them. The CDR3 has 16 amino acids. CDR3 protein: CASSLLGGSVPETQYF. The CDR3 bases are TGTGCCAGCAGCCTACTCGGCGGTAGCGTACCAGAGACCCAGTACTTC. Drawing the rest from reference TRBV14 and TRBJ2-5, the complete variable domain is EAGVTQFPSHSVIEKGQTVTLRCDPISGHDNLYWYRRVMGKEIKFLLHFVKESKQDESGMPNNRFLAERTGGTYSTLKVQPAELEDSGVYFCASSLLGGSVPETQYFGPGTRLLVL.

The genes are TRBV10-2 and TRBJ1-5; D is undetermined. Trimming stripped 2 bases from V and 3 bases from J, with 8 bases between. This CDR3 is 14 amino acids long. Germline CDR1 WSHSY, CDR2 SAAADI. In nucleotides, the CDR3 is TGCGCCAGCAGTGAGGGGAGGTCCAATCAGCCCCAGCATTTT. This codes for CASSEGRSNQPQHF.

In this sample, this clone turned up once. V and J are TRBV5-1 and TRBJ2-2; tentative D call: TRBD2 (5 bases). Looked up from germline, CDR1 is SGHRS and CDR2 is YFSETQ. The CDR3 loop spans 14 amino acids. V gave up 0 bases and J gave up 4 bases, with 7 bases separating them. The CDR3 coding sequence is TGCGCCAGCAGCTTGGGAGGGTTCACCGGGGAGCTGTTTTTT. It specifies CASSLGGFTGELFF. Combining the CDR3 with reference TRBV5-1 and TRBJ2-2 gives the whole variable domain KAGVTQTPRYLIKTRGQQVTLSCSPISGHRSVSWYQQTPGQGLQFLFEYFSETQRNKGNFPGRFSGRQFSNSRSEMNVSTLELGDSALYLCASSLGGFTGELFFGEGSRLTVL.

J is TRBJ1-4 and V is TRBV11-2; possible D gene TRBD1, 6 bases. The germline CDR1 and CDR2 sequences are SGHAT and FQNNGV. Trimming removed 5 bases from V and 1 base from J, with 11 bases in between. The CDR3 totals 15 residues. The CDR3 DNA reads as TGTGCCAGCAGCCCTCAGGGGCAAACTAATGAAAAACTGTTTTTT. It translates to CASSPQGQTNEKLFF.